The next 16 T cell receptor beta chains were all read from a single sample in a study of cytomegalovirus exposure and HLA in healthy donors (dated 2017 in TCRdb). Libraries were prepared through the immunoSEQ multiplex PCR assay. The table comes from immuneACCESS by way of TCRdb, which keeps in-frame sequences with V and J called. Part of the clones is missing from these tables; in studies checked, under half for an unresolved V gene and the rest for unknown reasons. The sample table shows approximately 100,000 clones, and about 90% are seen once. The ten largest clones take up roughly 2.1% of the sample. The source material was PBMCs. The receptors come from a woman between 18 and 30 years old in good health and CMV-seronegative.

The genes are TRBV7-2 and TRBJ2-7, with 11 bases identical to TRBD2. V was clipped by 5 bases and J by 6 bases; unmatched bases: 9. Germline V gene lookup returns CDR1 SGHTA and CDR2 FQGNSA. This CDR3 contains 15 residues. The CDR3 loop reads CASSPRLAGPREQYF. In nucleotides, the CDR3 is TGTGCCAGCAGCCCCCGACTAGCGGGGCCCCGCGAGCAGTACTTC.

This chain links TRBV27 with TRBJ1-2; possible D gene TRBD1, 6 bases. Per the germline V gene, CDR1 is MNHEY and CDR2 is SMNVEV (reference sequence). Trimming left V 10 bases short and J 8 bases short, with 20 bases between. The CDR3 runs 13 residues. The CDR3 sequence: CATTRGGPSGYTF. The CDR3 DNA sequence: TGTGCCACCACCCGGGGGGGGCCCAGCGGCTACACCTTC.

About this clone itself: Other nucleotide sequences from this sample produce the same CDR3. CDR3 nucleotide sequence: TGTGCCAGCAGCTTAACGGACAGGTCGAATGAGCAGTTCTTC. Translating it yields CASSLTDRSNEQFF. The rearrangement links TRBV7-3 to TRBJ2-1; TRBD1 aligns across 7 bases. CDR3 length: 14 residues. Germline V CDR1 and CDR2: SGHTA, FQGTGA. Unmatched junction bases numbered 3, after V lost 0 bases and J lost 7 bases.

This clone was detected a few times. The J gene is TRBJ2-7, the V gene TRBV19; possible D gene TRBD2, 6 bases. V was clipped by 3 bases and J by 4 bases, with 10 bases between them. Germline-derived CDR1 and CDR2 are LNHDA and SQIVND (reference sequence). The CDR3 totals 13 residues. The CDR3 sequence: CASSIGSEYEQYF. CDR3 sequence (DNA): TGTGCCAGTAGTATCGGGAGTGAATACGAGCAGTACTTC.

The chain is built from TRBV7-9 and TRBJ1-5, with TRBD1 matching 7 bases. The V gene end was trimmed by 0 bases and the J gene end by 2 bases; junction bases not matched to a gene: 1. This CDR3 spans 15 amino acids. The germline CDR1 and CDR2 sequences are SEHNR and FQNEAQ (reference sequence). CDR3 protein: CASSLAGGGNQPQHF. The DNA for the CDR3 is TGTGCCAGCAGCTTAGCAGGGGGCGGCAATCAGCCCCAGCATTTT.

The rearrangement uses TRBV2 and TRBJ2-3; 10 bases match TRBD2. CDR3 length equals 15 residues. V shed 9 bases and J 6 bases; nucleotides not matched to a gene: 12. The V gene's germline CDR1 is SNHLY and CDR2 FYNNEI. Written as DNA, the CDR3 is TGTGCCAGGAACCGAGCGGGAGGGGGAGGGGATACGCAGTATTTT. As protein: CARNRAGGGGDTQYF.

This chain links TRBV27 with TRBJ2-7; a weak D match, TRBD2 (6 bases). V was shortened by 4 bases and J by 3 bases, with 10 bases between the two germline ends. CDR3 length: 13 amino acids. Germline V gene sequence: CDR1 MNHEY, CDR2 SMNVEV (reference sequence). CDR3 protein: CASSSGTYYEQYF. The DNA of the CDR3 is TGTGCCAGCAGTTCCGGGACTTACTACGAGCAGTACTTC.

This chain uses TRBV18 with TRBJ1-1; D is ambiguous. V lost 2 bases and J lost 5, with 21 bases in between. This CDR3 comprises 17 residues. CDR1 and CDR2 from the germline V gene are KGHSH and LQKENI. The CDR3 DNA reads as TGTGCCAGCTCACCAGCGGGCCGACCTCGAACCAAAACTGAAGCTTTCTTT. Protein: CASSPAGRPRTKTEAFF.

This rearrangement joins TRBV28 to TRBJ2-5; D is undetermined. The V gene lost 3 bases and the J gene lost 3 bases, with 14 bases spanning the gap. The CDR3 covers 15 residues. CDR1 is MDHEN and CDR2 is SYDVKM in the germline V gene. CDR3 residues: CASSFRRLQKETQYF. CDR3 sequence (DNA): TGTGCCAGCAGTTTTCGGCGGCTCCAGAAAGAGACCCAGTACTTC.

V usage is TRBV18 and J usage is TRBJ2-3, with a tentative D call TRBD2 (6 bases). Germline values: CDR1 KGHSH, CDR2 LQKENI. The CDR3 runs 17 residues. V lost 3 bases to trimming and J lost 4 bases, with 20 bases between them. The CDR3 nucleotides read TGTGCCAGCTCACCCCGGAGGGTCATTGAAGGTTCAGATACGCAGTATTTT. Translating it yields CASSPRRVIEGSDTQYF.

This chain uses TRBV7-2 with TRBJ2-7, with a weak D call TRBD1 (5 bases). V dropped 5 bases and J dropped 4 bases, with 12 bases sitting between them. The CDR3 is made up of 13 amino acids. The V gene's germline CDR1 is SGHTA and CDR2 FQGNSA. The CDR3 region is CASSREPGYEQYF. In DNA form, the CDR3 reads TGTGCCAGCAGCCGAGAGCCAGGGTACGAGCAGTACTTC.

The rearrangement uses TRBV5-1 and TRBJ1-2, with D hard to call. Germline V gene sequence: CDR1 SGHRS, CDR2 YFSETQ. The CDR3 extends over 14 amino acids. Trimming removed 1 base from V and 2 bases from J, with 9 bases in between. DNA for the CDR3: TGCGCCAGCAGCTTGAGTGCAGGCAACTATGGCTACACCTTC. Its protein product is CASSLSAGNYGYTF.

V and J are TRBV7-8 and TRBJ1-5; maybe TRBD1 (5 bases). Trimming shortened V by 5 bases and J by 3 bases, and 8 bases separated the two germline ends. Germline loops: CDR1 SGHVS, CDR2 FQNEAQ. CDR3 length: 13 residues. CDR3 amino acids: CASSMTDNQPQHF. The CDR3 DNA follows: TGTGCCAGCAGCATGACAGACAATCAGCCCCAGCATTTT.

For the CDR3, the DNA is TGCAGCGTTGAAGATCATCCAGGGGGCGTCTACGAGCAGTACTTC. Translated: CSVEDHPGGVYEQYF. The chain carries TRBV29-1 and TRBJ2-7; 8 positions agree with TRBD1. The CDR3 totals 15 residues. After removal of 0 bases from V and 3 bases from J, the junction contained 7 bases not matched to a gene. Germline CDR1 reads SQVTM; CDR2 reads ANQGSEA.

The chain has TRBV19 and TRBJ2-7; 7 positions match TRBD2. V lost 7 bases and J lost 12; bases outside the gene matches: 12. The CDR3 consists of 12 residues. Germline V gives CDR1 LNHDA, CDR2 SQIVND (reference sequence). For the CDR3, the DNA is TGTGCCAGTACGGGGCCAAGAGGGAGGGCGTACTTC. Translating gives CASTGPRGRAYF.

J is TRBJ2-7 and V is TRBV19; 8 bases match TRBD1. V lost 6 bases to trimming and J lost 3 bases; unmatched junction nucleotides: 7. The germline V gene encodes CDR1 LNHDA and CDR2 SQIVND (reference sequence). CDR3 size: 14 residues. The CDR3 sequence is CASSPRQGIYEQYF. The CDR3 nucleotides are TGTGCCAGTAGCCCCCGACAGGGGATCTACGAGCAGTACTTC.